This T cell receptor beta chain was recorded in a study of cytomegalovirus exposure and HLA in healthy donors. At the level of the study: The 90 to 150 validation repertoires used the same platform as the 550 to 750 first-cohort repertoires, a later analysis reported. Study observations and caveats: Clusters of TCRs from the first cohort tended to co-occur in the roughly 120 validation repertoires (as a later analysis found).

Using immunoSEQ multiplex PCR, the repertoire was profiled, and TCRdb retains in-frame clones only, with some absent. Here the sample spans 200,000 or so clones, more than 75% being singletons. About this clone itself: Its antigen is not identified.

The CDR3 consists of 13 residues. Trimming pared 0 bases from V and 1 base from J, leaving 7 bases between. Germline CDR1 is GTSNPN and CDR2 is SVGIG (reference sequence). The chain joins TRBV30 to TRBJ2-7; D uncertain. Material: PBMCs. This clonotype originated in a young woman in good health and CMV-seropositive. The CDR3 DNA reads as TGTGCCTGGAGTGTAAGTACTTCCTACGAGCAGTACTTC. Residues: CAWSVSTSYEQYF.